These T cell receptor beta chains were read from a single sample in a study of spatial heterogeneity in lung cancer. Using its own MiXCR run on the 5' RACE reads, TCRdb lists one record per CDR3 protein. The sample yields roughly 120,000 distinct CDR3 sequences, 9.5% to 15% seen once. This material consisted of PBMCs, taken at follow-up. All receptors derive from a male donor with early-stage non-small cell lung cancer. CDR3s include the opening cysteine and the closing phenylalanine or tryptophan. D genes are given only for firm matches. Clone size, where shown, is once, few, many, or a class for clones that have expanded.

d_gene,j_gene,abundance,v_gene,CDR3nt,CDR3aa
NA,TRBJ2-7,NA,TRBV20-1,TGCAGTGCACCCAGACAGAAGACAACCTACGAGCAGTACTTC,CSAPRQKTTYEQYF
TRBD1,TRBJ1-5,NA,TRBV20-1,TGCAGTGTTAGACAGGGGACGGGCAATCAGCCCCAGCATTTT,CSVRQGTGNQPQHF
NA,TRBJ2-5,many,TRBV10-2,TGCGCCAGCAGTGAGGCGCTGATGAAAGAGACCCAGTACTTC,CASSEALMKETQYF
NA,TRBJ2-7,NA,TRBV19,TGTGCCAGTAGGTCCGCGACACACGAGCAGTACTTC,CASRSATHEQYF
NA,TRBJ1-4,NA,TRBV30,TGTGCCTGGAGCGTAGACAGACCCTCCCTTGCAACTAATGAAAAACTGTTTTTT,CAWSVDRPSLATNEKLFF
TRBD1,TRBJ1-6,many,TRBV28,TGTGCCAGCAGTTGGATCACAGGGGTGAATTCACCCCTCCACTTT,CASSWITGVNSPLHF
NA,TRBJ1-1,many,TRBV15,TGTGCCACCGCGGTTAGGGGTTTGAACACTGAAGCTTTCTTT,CATAVRGLNTEAFF
TRBD2,TRBJ2-3,many,TRBV12-3/TRBV12-4,TGTGCCAGCAGTCCGTTAGAAAGCGGGGGGTGTGATACGCAGTATTTT,CASSPLESGGCDTQYF
TRBD1,TRBJ2-3,few,TRBV7-3,TGTGCCAGCAGCTCGGACAGGACCACAGATACGCAGTATTTT,CASSSDRTTDTQYF
NA,TRBJ2-7,NA,TRBV30,TGTGCCTGGAGGGCTTCCGGGACACCGGTCCAGTACTTC,CAWRASGTPVQYF
NA,TRBJ2-1,many,TRBV6-5,TGTGCCGTGATGCCGGGGATCTCCTACAATGAGCAGTTCTTC,CAVMPGISYNEQFF
NA,TRBJ1-2,NA,TRBV4-1,TGCGCCAGCAGCCATCCCGCCGGGGGAAACTATGGCTACACCTTC,CASSHPAGGNYGYTF
TRBD1,TRBJ1-2,NA,TRBV5-1,TGCGCCAGCAGCCCGACAGGGGGCACGGGCTACACCTTC,CASSPTGGTGYTF
TRBD1,TRBJ1-2,many,TRBV7-9,TGTGCCAGCAGCTTAGCGGGGACAGTTTATGGCTACACCTTC,CASSLAGTVYGYTF
NA,TRBJ1-3,many,TRBV20-1,TGCAGTGCTATGGAACCCAAGGGGCTCTCTGGAAACACCATATATTTT,CSAMEPKGLSGNTIYF
NA,TRBJ2-1,few,TRBV6-2/TRBV6-3,TGTGCCAGCAGTTTTGACAGATCATCCTACAATGAGCAGTTCTTC,CASSFDRSSYNEQFF
NA,TRBJ1-4,many,TRBV3-1,TGTGCCAGCAGCCAAGATCCGGGGACGAATGAAAAACTGTTTTTT,CASSQDPGTNEKLFF
NA,TRBJ1-2,many,TRBV12-3/TRBV12-4,TGTGCCAGCAGTTTAGCGGCGGGCCGAAATGGCTACACCTTC,CASSLAAGRNGYTF
TRBD1,TRBJ1-1,many,TRBV4-3,TGCGCCAGCAGCCAAGACCAGGGGGCAACTGAAGCTTTCTTT,CASSQDQGATEAFF
NA,TRBJ2-7,NA,TRBV7-2,TGTGCCAGCAGCTCCCCCCTCTACGAGCAGTACTTC,CASSSPLYEQYF
NA,TRBJ2-1,NA,TRBV30,TGTGCCTGGAGTCGAGGGTTGGAGGCAGCCGATGAGCAGTTCTTC,CAWSRGLEAADEQFF
TRBD1,TRBJ1-2,many,TRBV24-1,TGTGCCACCAGTGAGGGGACAGGGAGCCATGGCTACACCTTC,CATSEGTGSHGYTF
NA,TRBJ2-3,many,TRBV4-1,TGCGCCAGCAGCCAAGGGGTTAACGGGGGCCTCACAGATACGCAGTATTTT,CASSQGVNGGLTDTQYF
NA,TRBJ1-5,many,TRBV6-6,TGTGCCAGCAGTTACCGTGTCGTCGGCAATCAGCCCCAGCATTTT,CASSYRVVGNQPQHF
TRBD1,TRBJ1-1,few,TRBV5-1,TGCGCCAGCAGCTTGGATAACCCGACAGGGGGCACTGAAGCTTTCTTT,CASSLDNPTGGTEAFF
TRBD1,TRBJ1-5,few,TRBV12-3/TRBV12-4,TGTGCCAGCAGTCGGACAGGAAAACACTCTCAGCCCCAGCATTTT,CASSRTGKHSQPQHF
TRBD1,TRBJ2-5,few,TRBV2,TGTGCCAGCAGTCCCGGGACAGGGACGTTTAAGACCCAGTACTTC,CASSPGTGTFKTQYF
TRBD1,TRBJ2-1,NA,TRBV6-4,TGTGCCAGCAGTGCCGAGGGACAGCTCCCGATGGTTTTC,CASSAEGQLPMVF
TRBD1,TRBJ2-3,few,TRBV20-1,TGCAGTGCTAGAGAAAGGGGACAGGGCTACACAGATACGCAGTATTTT,CSARERGQGYTDTQYF
NA,TRBJ2-1,few,TRBV5-1,TGCGCCAGCAGCCAGAGGGCGACGACCTCCTACAATGAGCAGTTCTTC,CASSQRATTSYNEQFF
TRBD2,TRBJ2-7,many,TRBV27,TGTGCCAGCAGGAGATGGACTAGCGGGGGAGACGAGCAGTACTTC,CASRRWTSGGDEQYF
TRBD1,TRBJ1-5,few,TRBV28,TGTGCCAGCAGAACCCCGACAGGGAAAAATCAGCCCCAGCATTTT,CASRTPTGKNQPQHF
NA,TRBJ1-5,many,TRBV10-3,TGTGCCATCAGTGAGTCACAGGGAGGCAATCAGCCCCAGCATTTT,CAISESQGGNQPQHF
TRBD1,TRBJ1-1,once,TRBV6-5,TGTGCCAGCAGTCGACAGGGTGATAACACTGAAGCTTTCTTT,CASSRQGDNTEAFF
NA,TRBJ1-3,NA,TRBV7-9,TGTGCCAGCAGCCCAAGTGTAACTGCCTCCTCTGGAAACACCATATATTTT,CASSPSVTASSGNTIYF
NA,TRBJ2-5,many,TRBV4-3,TGCGCCAGCAGCCAAGCCCGCGCGGGAGAGACCCAGTACTTC,CASSQARAGETQYF
NA,TRBJ2-5,NA,TRBV7-8,TGTGCCAGCAGCTCACGGGGGGCAGACCAAGAGACCCAGTACTTC,CASSSRGADQETQYF
NA,TRBJ2-1,few,TRBV7-9,TGTGCCAGCAGCTTTCCTGGGCAGTTCTTC,CASSFPGQFF
TRBD1,TRBJ2-7,many,TRBV20-1,TGCAGTGCTAGAAGCAGGGACAGGGATTACGAGCAGTACTTC,CSARSRDRDYEQYF
TRBD2,TRBJ2-3,few,TRBV27,TGTGCCAGCAGTTTATCGACTAGCGGGGGCAATACGCAGTATTTT,CASSLSTSGGNTQYF
TRBD1,TRBJ2-7,NA,TRBV20-1,TGCAGTGCTAGCGACAGGGGGACTACGTTCGAGCAGTACTTC,CSASDRGTTFEQYF
TRBD1,TRBJ2-1,many,TRBV19,TGTGCCAGTAGTACCGGACAGGGGGGGTACAATGAGCAGTTCTTC,CASSTGQGGYNEQFF
NA,TRBJ1-4,NA,TRBV18,TGTGCCAGCTCACCACAGGCAGGGGCAAATGAAAAACTGTTTTTT,CASSPQAGANEKLFF
NA,TRBJ2-5,NA,TRBV7-6,TGTGCCAGCAGCTTAGAGGCTGGGGGTCCCGGGGAGACCCAGTACTTC,CASSLEAGGPGETQYF
TRBD2,TRBJ2-1,many,TRBV7-2,TGTGCCAGCAGCTCAACTAGCGGGGGAGGCAATGAGCAGTTCTTC,CASSSTSGGGNEQFF
NA,TRBJ2-7,NA,TRBV2,TGTGCCAGCAGTTCAGGGTATTCTAACGAGCAGTACTTC,CASSSGYSNEQYF
NA,TRBJ1-1,many,TRBV10-3,TGTGCCATCAGCACAACAGATGAAGCTTTCTTT,CAISTTDEAFF
TRBD1,TRBJ2-7,many,TRBV6-5,TGTGCCAGCAGAACAGGGGATAAGGAGCAGTACTTC,CASRTGDKEQYF
NA,TRBJ1-1,NA,TRBV29-1,TGCAGCGTTGTGCCCTTTGGGAACACTGAAGCTTTCTTT,CSVVPFGNTEAFF